The sequence of this T cell receptor beta chain was determined in a study of blood T cell repertoires in COVID-19. Methods used by the authors: Reference gene primer amplification yielded estimated nucleated cell counts. Clones were read by immunoSEQ multiplex PCR, and TCRdb kept only the in-frame ones, dropping some. That table is the source of V, J and clone size, and D and trimming were worked out from the DNA. The table lists more than 200,000 clones, approximately 86% of them singletons. Germline assignment: CDR1 SGHTA and CDR2 FQGTGA. CDR3 size: 13 residues. Trimming stripped 5 bases from V and 4 bases from J, with 11 bases between.

This chain links TRBV7-3 with TRBJ2-5, with a tentative D call TRBD1 (6 bases). The receptor was derived from a man aged 25 to 40 with active or convalescent COVID-19. The sequenced sample consisted of peripheral blood. CDR3 nucleotide sequence: TGTGCCAGCAGCGATACACAGGGAGAGACCCAGTACTTC. Protein sequence: CASSDTQGETQYF.